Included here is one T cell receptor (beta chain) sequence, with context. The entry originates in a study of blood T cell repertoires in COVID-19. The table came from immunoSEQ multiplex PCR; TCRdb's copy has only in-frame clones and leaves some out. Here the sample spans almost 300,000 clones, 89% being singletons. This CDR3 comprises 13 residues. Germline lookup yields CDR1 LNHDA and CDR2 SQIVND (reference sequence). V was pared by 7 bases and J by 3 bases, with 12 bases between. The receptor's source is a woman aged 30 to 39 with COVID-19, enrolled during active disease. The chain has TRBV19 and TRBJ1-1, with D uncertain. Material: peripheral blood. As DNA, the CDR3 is TGTGCCAGTACCGAGAGTCTATACACTGAAGCTTTCTTT. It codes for CASTESLYTEAFF.